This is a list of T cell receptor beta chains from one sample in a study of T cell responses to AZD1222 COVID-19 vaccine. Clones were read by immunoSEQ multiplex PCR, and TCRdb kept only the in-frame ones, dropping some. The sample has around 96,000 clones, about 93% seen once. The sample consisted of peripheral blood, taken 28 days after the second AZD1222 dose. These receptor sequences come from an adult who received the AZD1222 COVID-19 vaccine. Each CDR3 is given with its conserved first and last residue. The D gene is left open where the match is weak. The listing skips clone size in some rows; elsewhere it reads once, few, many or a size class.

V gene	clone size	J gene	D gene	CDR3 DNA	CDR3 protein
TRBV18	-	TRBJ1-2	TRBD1	TGTGCCAGCTCACCTCAGGGGGACTATGGCTACACCTTC	CASSPQGDYGYTF
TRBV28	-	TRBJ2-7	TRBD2	TGTGCCAGCAGTACCCATAGCGGGATCTACGAGCAGTACTTC	CASSTHSGIYEQYF
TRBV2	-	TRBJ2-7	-	TGTGCCAGCAGTGATATGAGAGGGACCGTTTTGGAGCAGTACTTC	CASSDMRGTVLEQYF
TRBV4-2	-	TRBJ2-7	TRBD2	TGTGCCAGCAGCCCTACTAGCGGGGGAATCGAGCAGTACTTC	CASSPTSGGIEQYF
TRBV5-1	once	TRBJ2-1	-	TGCGCCAGCAGCTGGGGACCGGCGGGTCTCAATGAGCAGTTCTTC	CASSWGPAGLNEQFF
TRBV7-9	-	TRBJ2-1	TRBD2	TGTGCCAGCAGCGCCGCCTCGGGCGGGAGGGGTCCCTACAATGAGCAGTTCTTC	CASSAASGGRGPYNEQFF
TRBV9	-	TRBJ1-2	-	TGTGCCAGCAGCGTAGATGTGGCCCGCATCGGTGGCTACACCTTC	CASSVDVARIGGYTF
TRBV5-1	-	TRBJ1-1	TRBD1	TGCGCCAGCAGCAAGGGACAGTCTAACACTGAAGCTTTCTTT	CASSKGQSNTEAFF
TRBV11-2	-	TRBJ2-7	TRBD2	TGTGCCAGCAGCTTAGCGGGACTAGCGGGGTCCGAGCAGTACTTC	CASSLAGLAGSEQYF
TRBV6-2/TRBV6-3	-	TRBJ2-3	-	TGTGCCAGCAGTTACTCAGGCCTCTTCCTCACAGATACGCAGTATTTT	CASSYSGLFLTDTQYF
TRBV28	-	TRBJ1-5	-	TGTGCCAGCAGGGGAGGAGGGGTCAATCAGCCCCAGCATTTT	CASRGGGVNQPQHF
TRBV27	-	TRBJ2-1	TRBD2	TGTGCCAGCAGTTTAAGGGGTAGCGGGAGGACGGGCAATGAGCAGTTCTTC	CASSLRGSGRTGNEQFF
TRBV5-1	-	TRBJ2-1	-	TGCGCCAGCAGCTTGGTCCCGACTACCGGCTACAATGAGCAGTTCTTC	CASSLVPTTGYNEQFF
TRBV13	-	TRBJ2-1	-	TGTGCCAGCAGCTTACGGCTTGGACAGTCGGGCCGGCGGGACCAGTACAATGAGCAGTTCTTC	CASSLRLGQSGRRDQYNEQFF
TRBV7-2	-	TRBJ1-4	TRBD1	TGTGCCAGCAGCGGGGGACAGTCTCATAATGAAAAACTGTTTTTT	CASSGGQSHNEKLFF
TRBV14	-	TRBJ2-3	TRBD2	TGTGCCAGCAGCCAAGTGGGAGGGAGACAAGATACGCAGTATTTT	CASSQVGGRQDTQYF
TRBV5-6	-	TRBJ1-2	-	TGTGCCAGCAGCGGGATGACCGAGGGGTTAAACTATGGCTACACCTTC	CASSGMTEGLNYGYTF
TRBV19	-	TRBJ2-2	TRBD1	TGTGCCACCTCCCGGGAGACAGGGGGCTTGATCGGGGAGCTGTTTTTT	CATSRETGGLIGELFF